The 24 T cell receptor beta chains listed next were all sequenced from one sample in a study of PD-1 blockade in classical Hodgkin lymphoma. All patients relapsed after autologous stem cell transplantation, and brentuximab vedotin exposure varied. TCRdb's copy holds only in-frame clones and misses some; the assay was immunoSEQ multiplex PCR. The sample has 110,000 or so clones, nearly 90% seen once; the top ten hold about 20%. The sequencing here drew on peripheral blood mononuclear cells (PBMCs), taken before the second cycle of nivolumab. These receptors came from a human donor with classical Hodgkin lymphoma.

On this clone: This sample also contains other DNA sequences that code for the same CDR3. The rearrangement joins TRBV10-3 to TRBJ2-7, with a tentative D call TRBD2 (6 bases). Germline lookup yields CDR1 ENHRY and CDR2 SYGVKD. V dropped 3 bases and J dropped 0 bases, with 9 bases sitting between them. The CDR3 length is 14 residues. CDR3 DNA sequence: TGTGCCATCAGTGAATCCGGGAGCTCCTACGAGCAGTACTTC. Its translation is CAISESGSSYEQYF.

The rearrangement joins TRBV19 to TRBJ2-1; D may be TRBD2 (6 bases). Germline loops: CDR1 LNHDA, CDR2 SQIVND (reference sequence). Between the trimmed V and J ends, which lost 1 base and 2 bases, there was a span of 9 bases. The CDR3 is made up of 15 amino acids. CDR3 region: CASSIVGEAYNEQFF. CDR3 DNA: TGTGCCAGTAGTATAGTCGGGGAGGCCTACAATGAGCAGTTCTTC.

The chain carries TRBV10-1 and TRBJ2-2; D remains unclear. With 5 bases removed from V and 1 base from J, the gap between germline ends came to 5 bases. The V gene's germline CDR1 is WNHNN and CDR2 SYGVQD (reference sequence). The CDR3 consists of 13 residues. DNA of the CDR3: TGCGCCAGCAGTTACCAGAACACCGGGGAGCTGTTTTTT. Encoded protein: CASSYQNTGELFF.

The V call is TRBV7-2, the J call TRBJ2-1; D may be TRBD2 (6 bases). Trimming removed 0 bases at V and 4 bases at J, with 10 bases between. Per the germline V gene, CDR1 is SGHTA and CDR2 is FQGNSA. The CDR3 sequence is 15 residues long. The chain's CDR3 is CASSLAGGLYNEQFF. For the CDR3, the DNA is TGTGCCAGCAGCTTAGCGGGAGGACTGTACAATGAGCAGTTCTTC.

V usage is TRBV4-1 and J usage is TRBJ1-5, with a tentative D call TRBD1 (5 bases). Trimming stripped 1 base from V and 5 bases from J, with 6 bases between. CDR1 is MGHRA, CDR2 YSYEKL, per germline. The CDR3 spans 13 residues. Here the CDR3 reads CASSQVRDQPQHF. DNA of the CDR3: TGCGCCAGCAGCCAAGTCAGGGATCAGCCCCAGCATTTT.

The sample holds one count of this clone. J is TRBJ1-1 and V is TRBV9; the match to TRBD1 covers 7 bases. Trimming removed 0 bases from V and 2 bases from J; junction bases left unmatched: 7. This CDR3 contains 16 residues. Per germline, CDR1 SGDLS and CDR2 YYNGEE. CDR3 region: CASSVGGTAINTEAFF. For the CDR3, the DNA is TGTGCCAGCAGCGTAGGAGGGACAGCTATAAACACTGAAGCTTTCTTT.

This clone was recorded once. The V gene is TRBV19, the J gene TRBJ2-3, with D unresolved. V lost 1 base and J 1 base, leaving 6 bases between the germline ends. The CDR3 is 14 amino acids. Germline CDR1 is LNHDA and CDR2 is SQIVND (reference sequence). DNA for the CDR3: TGTGCCAGTAGTATAGTGACGGGCACAGATACGCAGTATTTT. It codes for CASSIVTGTDTQYF.

DNA of the CDR3: TGTGCCAGCAGCGTAGGAACTAGCGGGGCCATTCAGTACTTC. It translates to CASSVGTSGAIQYF. The chain employs TRBV9 and TRBJ2-4; TRBD2 matches at 10 bases. CDR1 and CDR2 (germline): SGDLS, YYNGEE. The CDR3 runs 14 residues. V was pared by 0 bases and J by 9 bases, with 3 bases of the junction left unmatched.

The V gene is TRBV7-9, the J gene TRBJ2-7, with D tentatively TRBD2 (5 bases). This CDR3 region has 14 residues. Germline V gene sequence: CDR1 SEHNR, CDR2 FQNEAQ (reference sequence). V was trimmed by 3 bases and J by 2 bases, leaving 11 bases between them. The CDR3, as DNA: TGTGCCAGCAGCTTGCGGGCTGACCCCTACGAGCAGTACTTC. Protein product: CASSLRADPYEQYF. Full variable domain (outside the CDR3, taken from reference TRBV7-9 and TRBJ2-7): DTGVSQNPRHKITKRGQNVTFRCDPISEHNRLYWYRQTLGQGPEFLTYFQNEAQLEKSRLLSDRFSAERPKGSFSTLEIQRTEQGDSAMYLCASSLRADPYEQYFGPGTRLTVT.

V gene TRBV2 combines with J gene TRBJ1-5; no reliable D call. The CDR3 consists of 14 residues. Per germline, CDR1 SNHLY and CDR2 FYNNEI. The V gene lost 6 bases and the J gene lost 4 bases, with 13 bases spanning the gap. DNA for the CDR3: TGTGCCAGCAGGGAGCCGACCGCTAATCAGCCCCAGCATTTT. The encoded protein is CASREPTANQPQHF.

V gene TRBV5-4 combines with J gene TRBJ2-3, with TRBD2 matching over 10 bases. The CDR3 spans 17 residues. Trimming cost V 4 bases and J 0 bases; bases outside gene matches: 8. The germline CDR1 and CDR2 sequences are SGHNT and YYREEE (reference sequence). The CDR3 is CASSRLGTSASTDTQYF. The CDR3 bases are TGTGCCAGCAGCAGATTGGGGACTAGCGCTAGCACAGATACGCAGTATTTT.

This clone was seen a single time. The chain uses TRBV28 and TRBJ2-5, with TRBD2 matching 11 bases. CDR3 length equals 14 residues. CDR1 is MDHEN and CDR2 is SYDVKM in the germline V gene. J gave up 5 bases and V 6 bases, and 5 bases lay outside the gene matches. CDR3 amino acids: CASSLAGGGETQYF. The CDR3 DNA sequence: TGTGCCAGCAGCCTAGCGGGAGGCGGCGAGACCCAGTACTTC.

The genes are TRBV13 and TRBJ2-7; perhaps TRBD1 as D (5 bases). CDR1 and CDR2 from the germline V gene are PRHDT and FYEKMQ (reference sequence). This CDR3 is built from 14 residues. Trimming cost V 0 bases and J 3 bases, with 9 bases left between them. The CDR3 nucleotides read TGTGCCAGCAGCTTAGGTAGGGGTGACTACGAGCAGTACTTC. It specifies CASSLGRGDYEQYF.

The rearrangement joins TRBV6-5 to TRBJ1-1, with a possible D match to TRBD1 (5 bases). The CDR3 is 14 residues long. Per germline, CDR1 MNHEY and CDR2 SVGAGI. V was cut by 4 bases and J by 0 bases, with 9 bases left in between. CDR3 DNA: TGTGCCAGCAGTTCGGAGGGGATGAACACTGAAGCTTTCTTT. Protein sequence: CASSSEGMNTEAFF.

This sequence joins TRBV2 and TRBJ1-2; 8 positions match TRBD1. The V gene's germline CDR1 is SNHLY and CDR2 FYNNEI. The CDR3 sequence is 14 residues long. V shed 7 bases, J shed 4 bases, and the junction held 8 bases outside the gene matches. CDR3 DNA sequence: TGTGCCAGCACCGAGGACAGGGTCGGCTATGGCTACACCTTC. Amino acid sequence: CASTEDRVGYGYTF.

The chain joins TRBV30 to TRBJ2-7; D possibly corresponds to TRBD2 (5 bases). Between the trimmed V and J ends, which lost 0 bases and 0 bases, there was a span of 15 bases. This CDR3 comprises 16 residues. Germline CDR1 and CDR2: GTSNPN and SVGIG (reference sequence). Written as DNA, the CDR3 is TGTGCCTGGAGTGTAGTTCGGGCGGGCCCCTCCTACGAGCAGTACTTC. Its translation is CAWSVVRAGPSYEQYF.

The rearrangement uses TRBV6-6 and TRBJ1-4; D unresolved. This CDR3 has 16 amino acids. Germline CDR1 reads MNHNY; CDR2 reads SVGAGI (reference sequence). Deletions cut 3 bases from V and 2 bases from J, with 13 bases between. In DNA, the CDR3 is TGTGCCAGCAGTTATCACACGGCAGCGACTAATGAAAAACTGTTTTTT. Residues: CASSYHTAATNEKLFF.

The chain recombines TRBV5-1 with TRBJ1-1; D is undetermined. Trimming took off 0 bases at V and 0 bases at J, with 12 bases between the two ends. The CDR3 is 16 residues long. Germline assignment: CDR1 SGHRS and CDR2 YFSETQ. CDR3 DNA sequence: TGCGCCAGCAGCTTGGTTGAGGTCTCAATGAACACTGAAGCTTTCTTT. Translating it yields CASSLVEVSMNTEAFF.

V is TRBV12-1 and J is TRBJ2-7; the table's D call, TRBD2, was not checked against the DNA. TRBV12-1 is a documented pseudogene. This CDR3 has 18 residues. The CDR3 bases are TGTGCCAGCAGCTTTGTTACGCGTGAGGGCACCTTCTCCTACGAGCAGTACTTC. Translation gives CASSFVTREGTFSYEQYF.

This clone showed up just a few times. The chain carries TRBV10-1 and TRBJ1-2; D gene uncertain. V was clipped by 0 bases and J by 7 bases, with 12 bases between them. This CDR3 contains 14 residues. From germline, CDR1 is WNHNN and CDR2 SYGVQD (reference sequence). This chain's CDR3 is CASSESASPGGYTF. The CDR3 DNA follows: TGCGCCAGCAGTGAGTCTGCGTCTCCTGGTGGCTACACCTTC.

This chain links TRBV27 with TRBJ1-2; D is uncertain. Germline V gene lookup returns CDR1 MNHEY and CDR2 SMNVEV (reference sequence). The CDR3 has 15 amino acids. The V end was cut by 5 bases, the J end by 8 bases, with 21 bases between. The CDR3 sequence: CASSLLPRLRGGYTF. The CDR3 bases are TGTGCCAGCAGTCTACTCCCACGGTTACGCGGCGGCTACACCTTC.

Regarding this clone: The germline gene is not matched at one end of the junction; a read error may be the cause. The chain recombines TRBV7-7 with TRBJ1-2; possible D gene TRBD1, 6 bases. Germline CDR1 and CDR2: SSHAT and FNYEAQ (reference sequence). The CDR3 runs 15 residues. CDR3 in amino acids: CASSLARGPLYGYTF. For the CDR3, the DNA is TGTGCTAGCAGCTTAGCCAGGGGTCCTCTCTATGGCTACACCTTC.

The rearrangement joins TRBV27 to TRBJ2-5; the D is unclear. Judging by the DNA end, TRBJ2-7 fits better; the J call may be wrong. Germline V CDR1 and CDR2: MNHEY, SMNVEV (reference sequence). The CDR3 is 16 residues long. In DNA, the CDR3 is TGTGCCAGCAGTCAATACCTCGCCCCCTCCACGGACGAGCAGTACTTC. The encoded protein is CASSQYLAPSTDEQYF.

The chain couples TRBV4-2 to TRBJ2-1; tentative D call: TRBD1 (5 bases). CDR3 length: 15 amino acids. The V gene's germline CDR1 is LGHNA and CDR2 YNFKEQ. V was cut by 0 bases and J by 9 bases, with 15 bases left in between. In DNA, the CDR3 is TGTGCCAGCAGCCAAGATAGGCTGTCCCAGGGTGAGCAGTTCTTC. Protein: CASSQDRLSQGEQFF.